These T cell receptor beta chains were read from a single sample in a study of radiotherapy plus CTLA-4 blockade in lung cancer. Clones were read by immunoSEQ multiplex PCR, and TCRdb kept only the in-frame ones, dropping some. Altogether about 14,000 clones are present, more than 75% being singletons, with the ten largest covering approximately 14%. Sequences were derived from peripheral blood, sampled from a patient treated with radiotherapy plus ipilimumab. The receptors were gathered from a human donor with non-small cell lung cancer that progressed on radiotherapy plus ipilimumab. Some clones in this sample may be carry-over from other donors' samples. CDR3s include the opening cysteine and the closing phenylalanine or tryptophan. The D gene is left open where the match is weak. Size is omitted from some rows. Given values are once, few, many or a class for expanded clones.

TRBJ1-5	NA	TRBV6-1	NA	CASNPTGSNQPQHF	TGTGCCAGCAATCCCACAGGGTCCAATCAGCCCCAGCATTTT
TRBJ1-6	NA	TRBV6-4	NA	CASSEAPGGSPLHF	TGTGCCAGCAGCGAAGCCCCGGGTGGCTCACCCCTCCACTTT
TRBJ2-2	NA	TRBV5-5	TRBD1	CASSLQGALGGELFF	TGTGCCAGCAGCTTGCAGGGGGCGCTTGGCGGGGAGCTGTTTTTT
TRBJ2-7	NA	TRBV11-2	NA	CASSLVAGVRGTEQYF	TGTGCCAGCAGCTTAGTGGCAGGGGTCAGGGGTACCGAGCAGTACTTC
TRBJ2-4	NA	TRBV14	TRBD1	CASSQVAGQGNIQYF	TGTGCCAGCAGCCAAGTCGCGGGACAGGGTAACATTCAGTACTTC
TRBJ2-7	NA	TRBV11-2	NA	CASSFGAGKGEQYF	TGTGCCAGCAGCTTTGGTGCAGGGAAGGGCGAGCAGTACTTC
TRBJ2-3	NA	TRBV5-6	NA	CASSLQGGSVGVQYF	TGTGCCAGCAGCTTACAGGGGGGGAGCGTAGGGGTGCAGTATTTT
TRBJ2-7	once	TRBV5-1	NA	CASSLSGDGEQYF	TGCGCCAGCAGCTTGTCCGGGGATGGGGAGCAGTACTTC
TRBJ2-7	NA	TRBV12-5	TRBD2	CASGLVAVSGGSYEQYF	TGTGCTAGTGGTTTGGTTGCCGTCAGCGGGGGCTCCTACGAGCAGTACTTC
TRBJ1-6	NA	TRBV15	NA	CATLFEQYISYNSPLHF	TGTGCCACCCTATTCGAACAGTACATCTCCTATAATTCACCCCTCCACTTT
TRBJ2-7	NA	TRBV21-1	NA	CASSKVWTSGNSYEQYF	TGTGCCAGCAGCAAAGTGTGGACTAGCGGAAACTCCTACGAGCAGTACTTC
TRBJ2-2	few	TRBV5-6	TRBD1	CASSYDRATGELFF	TGTGCCAGCAGCTACGACAGGGCGACCGGGGAGCTGTTTTTT
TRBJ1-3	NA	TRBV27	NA	CASSLSGGPLSGNTIYF	TGTGCCAGCAGTTTATCGGGCGGGCCGCTATCGGGAAACACCATATATTTT
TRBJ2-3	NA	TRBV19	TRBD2	CASRSGLATDTQYF	TGTGCCAGTAGATCGGGACTAGCGACAGATACGCAGTATTTT
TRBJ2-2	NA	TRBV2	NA	CASSEPPSGHTGELFF	TGTGCCAGCAGTGAACCACCCAGCGGCCACACCGGGGAGCTGTTTTTT
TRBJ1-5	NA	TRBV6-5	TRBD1	CASSWGQGDQPQHF	TGTGCCAGCAGTTGGGGACAGGGCGACCAGCCCCAGCATTTT
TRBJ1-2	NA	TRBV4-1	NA	CASSQDVQEYYGYTF	TGCGCCAGCAGCCAAGATGTGCAGGAATACTATGGCTACACCTTC
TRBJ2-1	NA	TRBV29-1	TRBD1	CSVEPRGQGWVVSSYNEQFF	TGCAGCGTTGAACCCCGCGGACAGGGGTGGGTGGTGAGCTCCTACAATGAGCAGTTCTTC
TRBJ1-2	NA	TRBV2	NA	CARRGGRGYTF	TGTGCCCGAAGGGGGGGGCGAGGCTACACCTTC
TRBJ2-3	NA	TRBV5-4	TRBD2	CASSSASGSTDTQYF	TGTGCCAGCAGCTCGGCTAGCGGGAGCACAGATACGCAGTATTTT
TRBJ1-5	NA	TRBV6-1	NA	CASSHTTGLNQPQHF	TGTGCCAGCAGTCACACGACAGGCCTGAATCAGCCCCAGCATTTT
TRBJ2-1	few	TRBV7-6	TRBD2	CASSLEGLAGGILDEQFF	TGTGCCAGCAGCTTAGAGGGATTAGCGGGAGGAATTCTAGATGAGCAGTTCTTC
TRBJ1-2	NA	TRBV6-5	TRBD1	CASSYSRTGGGYGYTF	TGTGCCAGCAGTTACTCCCGGACAGGGGGCGGGTATGGCTACACCTTC
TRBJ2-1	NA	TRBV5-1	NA	CASREGLQTYNEQFF	TGCGCCAGCAGAGAGGGCCTACAGACCTACAATGAGCAGTTCTTC
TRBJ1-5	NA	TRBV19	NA	CASSIFGGGAGNQPQHF	TGTGCCAGTAGTATTTTCGGTGGGGGCGCAGGCAATCAGCCCCAGCATTTT
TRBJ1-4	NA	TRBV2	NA	CASRGGNEKLFF	TGTGCCAGCCGGGGGGGTAATGAAAAACTGTTTTTT
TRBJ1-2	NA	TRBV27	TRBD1	CASSPDTGVDYGYTF	TGTGCCAGCAGTCCGGATACAGGGGTCGACTATGGCTACACCTTC
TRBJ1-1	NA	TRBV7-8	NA	CASSLTGTTLGNTEAFF	TGTGCCAGCAGCTTAACCGGGACAACACTGGGGAACACCGAAGCTTTCTTT
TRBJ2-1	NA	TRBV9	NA	CASTGSVYNEQFF	TGTGCCAGCACCGGTAGCGTCTACAATGAGCAGTTCTTC
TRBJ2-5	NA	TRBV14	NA	CASSQASQPRETQYF	TGTGCCAGCAGCCAGGCCTCGCAGCCCAGGGAGACCCAGTACTTC
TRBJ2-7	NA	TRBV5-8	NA	CASSFRRGYEQYF	TGTGCCAGCAGTTTTCGGAGGGGCTACGAGCAGTACTTC